This is a list of T cell receptor beta chains from one sample in a study of T cells in Graves' hyperthyroidism and ophthalmopathy. Each CDR3 protein is one row after TCRdb ran MiXCR on the multiplex PCR reads. Seen here are fewer than 750,000 distinct CDR3 sequences, about 14% observed once, and the top ten hold around 4.5%. Sequencing was carried out using blood. The receptors were gathered from a woman aged 40-49 years with Graves' ophthalmopathy. Each CDR3 is given with its conserved first and last residue. Fields, in order: J gene, clone size, D gene, V gene, CDR3 DNA, CDR3 protein. The D gene is left open where the match is weak. Some rows have no size entry. The others give once, few or many, or a class for an expanded clone.

J gene: TRBJ1-2; clone size: many; D gene: NA; V gene: TRBV28; CDR3 DNA: TGTGCCAGCGCCACGGGGGAAAGAACCTATGGCTACACCTTC; CDR3 protein: CASATGERTYGYTF
J gene: TRBJ2-2; clone size: many; D gene: TRBD2; V gene: TRBV6-1; CDR3 DNA: TGTGCCAGCAGTGACCTTAGCGGGAGGACCGGGGAGCTGTTTTTT; CDR3 protein: CASSDLSGRTGELFF
J gene: TRBJ2-7; clone size: many; D gene: TRBD1; V gene: TRBV5-1; CDR3 DNA: TGCGCCAGCAGCTTGGCGGGACAGGGGCTTTCCTACGAGCAGTACTTC; CDR3 protein: CASSLAGQGLSYEQYF
J gene: TRBJ2-5; clone size: NA; D gene: NA; V gene: TRBV5-4; CDR3 DNA: TGTGCCAGCAACCCCCGTCCAGGGGAAACGGAGACCCAGTACTTC; CDR3 protein: CASNPRPGETETQYF
J gene: TRBJ2-3; clone size: many; D gene: NA; V gene: TRBV24-1; CDR3 DNA: TGTGCCACCAGTGATTTGCGTCCGGGAATGGCAGATACGCAGTATTTT; CDR3 protein: CATSDLRPGMADTQYF
J gene: TRBJ2-7; clone size: NA; D gene: TRBD2; V gene: TRBV3-1; CDR3 DNA: TGTGCCAGCAGGCTGCGGGAGCAGGCGGGAGAGCAGTACTTC; CDR3 protein: CASRLREQAGEQYF
J gene: TRBJ1-3; clone size: many; D gene: NA; V gene: TRBV7-9; CDR3 DNA: TGTGCCAGCAGCTTACTCGGACACTCTGGAAACACCATATATTTT; CDR3 protein: CASSLLGHSGNTIYF
J gene: TRBJ2-7; clone size: many; D gene: NA; V gene: TRBV29-1; CDR3 DNA: TGCAGCGTACTGGGGGAAATTTCCGAGCAGTACTTC; CDR3 protein: CSVLGEISEQYF
J gene: TRBJ1-1; clone size: few; D gene: NA; V gene: TRBV24-1; CDR3 DNA: TGTGCCACCAGCCGGGGACATTCGAACACTGAAGCTTTCTTT; CDR3 protein: CATSRGHSNTEAFF
J gene: TRBJ1-2; clone size: NA; D gene: TRBD1; V gene: TRBV20-1; CDR3 DNA: TGCAGTGCGCCTCCGGGGGGACAGGGGGCTCCTTTTAACTATGGCTACACCTTC; CDR3 protein: CSAPPGGQGAPFNYGYTF
J gene: TRBJ2-2; clone size: few; D gene: NA; V gene: TRBV28; CDR3 DNA: TGTGCCAGCAGAATGGTGGGGACCGGGGAGCTGTTTTTT; CDR3 protein: CASRMVGTGELFF
J gene: TRBJ2-7; clone size: many; D gene: NA; V gene: TRBV29-1; CDR3 DNA: TGCAGCGTTAGGACTATTACTGACTCCTACGAGCAGTACTTC; CDR3 protein: CSVRTITDSYEQYF
J gene: TRBJ1-1; clone size: many; D gene: NA; V gene: TRBV11-2; CDR3 DNA: TGTGCCAGCAGCTTAGATGGTTCTAGGCACAATGAAGCTTTCTTT; CDR3 protein: CASSLDGSRHNEAFF
J gene: TRBJ2-5; clone size: many; D gene: NA; V gene: TRBV30; CDR3 DNA: TGTGCCTGGAGTGTAAGCTCCGGAGGGGAGACCCAGTACTTC; CDR3 protein: CAWSVSSGGETQYF
J gene: TRBJ2-7; clone size: many; D gene: TRBD2; V gene: TRBV15; CDR3 DNA: TGTGCCACCAGCAGAGATCGCGGGAGACTCTACGAGCAGTACTTC; CDR3 protein: CATSRDRGRLYEQYF
J gene: TRBJ2-2; clone size: many; D gene: NA; V gene: TRBV11-3; CDR3 DNA: TGTGCCAGCAGCCTGCACGGAGAGTCCGGCACCGGGGAGCTGTTTTTT; CDR3 protein: CASSLHGESGTGELFF
J gene: TRBJ2-5; clone size: NA; D gene: NA; V gene: TRBV6-1; CDR3 DNA: TGTGCCAGCAACATGGAGGCAGAAGAGACCCAGTACTTC; CDR3 protein: CASNMEAEETQYF
J gene: TRBJ1-6; clone size: NA; D gene: NA; V gene: TRBV19; CDR3 DNA: TGTGCCAGTAGTATCCAGGGGATCGCACCCCTCCACTTT; CDR3 protein: CASSIQGIAPLHF
J gene: TRBJ1-2; clone size: many; D gene: NA; V gene: TRBV5-5; CDR3 DNA: TGTGCCAGCAGCACCGGGGATGGTGGTGGCTACACCTTC; CDR3 protein: CASSTGDGGGYTF
J gene: TRBJ2-7; clone size: many; D gene: TRBD1; V gene: TRBV28; CDR3 DNA: TGTGCCAGCAGTTTTAGGACAGGGGGGCGCGAGCAGTACTTC; CDR3 protein: CASSFRTGGREQYF
J gene: TRBJ1-3; clone size: NA; D gene: NA; V gene: TRBV18; CDR3 DNA: TGTGCCAGCTCACCACCCCTCCAGGGGTCTGGAAACACCATATATTTT; CDR3 protein: CASSPPLQGSGNTIYF
J gene: TRBJ1-2; clone size: many; D gene: NA; V gene: TRBV28; CDR3 DNA: TGTGCCAGCAGTCAAGACCGGGACGGCAACTATGGCTACACCTTC; CDR3 protein: CASSQDRDGNYGYTF
J gene: TRBJ1-1; clone size: few; D gene: TRBD1; V gene: TRBV30; CDR3 DNA: TGTGCCTGGACGCCCCGGGGACAGGGGCTACCTGGGGCCATGAACACTGAAGCTTTCTTT; CDR3 protein: CAWTPRGQGLPGAMNTEAFF
J gene: TRBJ1-3; clone size: once; D gene: NA; V gene: TRBV6-5; CDR3 DNA: TGTGCCAGCAGTTACAGGGAAAGGGGGGCTGGAAACACCATATATTTT; CDR3 protein: CASSYRERGAGNTIYF
J gene: TRBJ1-1; clone size: many; D gene: NA; V gene: TRBV29-1; CDR3 DNA: TGCAGCGTTGCTGGACAGTACATGAACACTGAAGCTTTCTTT; CDR3 protein: CSVAGQYMNTEAFF
J gene: TRBJ1-1; clone size: once; D gene: NA; V gene: TRBV12-3/TRBV12-4; CDR3 DNA: TGTGCCAGCAGTTACGGATATAAGGGGTTGAACACTGAAGCTTTCTTT; CDR3 protein: CASSYGYKGLNTEAFF